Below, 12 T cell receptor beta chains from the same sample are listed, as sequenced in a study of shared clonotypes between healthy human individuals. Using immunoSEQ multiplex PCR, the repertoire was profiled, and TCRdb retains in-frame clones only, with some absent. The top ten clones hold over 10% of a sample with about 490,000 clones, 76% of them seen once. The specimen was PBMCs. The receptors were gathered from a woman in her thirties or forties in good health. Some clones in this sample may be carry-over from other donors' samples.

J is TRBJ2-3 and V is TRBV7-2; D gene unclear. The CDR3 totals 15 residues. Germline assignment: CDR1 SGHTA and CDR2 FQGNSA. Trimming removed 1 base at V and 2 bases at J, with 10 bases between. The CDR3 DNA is TGTGCCAGCAGCTTAGTCCTGGGTAACACAGATACGCAGTATTTT. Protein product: CASSLVLGNTDTQYF.

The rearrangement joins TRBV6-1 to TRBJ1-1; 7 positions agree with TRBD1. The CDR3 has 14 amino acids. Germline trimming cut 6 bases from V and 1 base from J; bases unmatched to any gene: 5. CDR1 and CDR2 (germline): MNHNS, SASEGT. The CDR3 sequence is CASRKGGSNTEAFF. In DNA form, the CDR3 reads TGTGCCAGCAGGAAAGGGGGCTCGAACACTGAAGCTTTCTTT.

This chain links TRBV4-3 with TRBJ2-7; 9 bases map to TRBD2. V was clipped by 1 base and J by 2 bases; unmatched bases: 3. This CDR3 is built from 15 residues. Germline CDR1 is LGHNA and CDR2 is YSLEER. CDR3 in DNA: TGCGCCAGCAGCCAAGTTCTAGCGGGGCCCTACGAGCAGTACTTC. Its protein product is CASSQVLAGPYEQYF.

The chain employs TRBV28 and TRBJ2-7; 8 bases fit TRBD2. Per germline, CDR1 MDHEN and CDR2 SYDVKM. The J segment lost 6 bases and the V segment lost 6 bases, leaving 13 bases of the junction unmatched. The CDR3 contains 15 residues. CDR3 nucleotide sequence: TGTGCCAGCAGCTCCCCCCCGGGAGGGCCGGTCGAGCAGTACTTC. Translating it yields CASSSPPGGPVEQYF.

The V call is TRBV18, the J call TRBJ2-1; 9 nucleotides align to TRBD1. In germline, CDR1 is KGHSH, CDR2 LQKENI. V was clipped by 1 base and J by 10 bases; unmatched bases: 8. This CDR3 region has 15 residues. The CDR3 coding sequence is TGTGCCAGCTCACCACTACAGGGGGCTCAATCCGAGCAGTTCTTC. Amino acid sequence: CASSPLQGAQSEQFF.

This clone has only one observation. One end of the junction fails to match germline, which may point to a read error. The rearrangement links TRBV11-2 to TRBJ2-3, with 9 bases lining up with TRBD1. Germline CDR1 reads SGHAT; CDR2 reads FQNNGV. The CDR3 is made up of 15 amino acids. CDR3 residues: CASRLGTGRTDTQYF. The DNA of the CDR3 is TGTGCCAGCAGGTTAGGGACAGGGCGCACAGATACGCAGTATTTT.

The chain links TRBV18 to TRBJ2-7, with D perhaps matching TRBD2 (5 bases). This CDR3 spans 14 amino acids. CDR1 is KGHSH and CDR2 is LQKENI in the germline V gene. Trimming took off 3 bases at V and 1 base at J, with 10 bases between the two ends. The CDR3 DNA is TGTGCCAGCTCACCCGCGGGCACATCCTACGAGCAGTACTTC. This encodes CASSPAGTSYEQYF.

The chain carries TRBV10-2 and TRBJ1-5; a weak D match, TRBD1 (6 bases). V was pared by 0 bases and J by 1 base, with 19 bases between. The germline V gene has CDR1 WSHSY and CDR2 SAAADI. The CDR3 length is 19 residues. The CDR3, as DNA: TGCGCCAGCAGTGAGTCGCCCGGGGAAGGGGGACAAAGCAATCAGCCCCAGCATTTT. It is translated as CASSESPGEGGQSNQPQHF.

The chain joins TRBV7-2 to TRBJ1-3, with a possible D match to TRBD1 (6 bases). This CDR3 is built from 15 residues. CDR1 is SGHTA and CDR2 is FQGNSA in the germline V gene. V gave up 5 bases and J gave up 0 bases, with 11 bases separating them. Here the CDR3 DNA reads TGTGCCAGCAGCCTCTCGACAGGCTCTGGAAACACCATATATTTT. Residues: CASSLSTGSGNTIYF. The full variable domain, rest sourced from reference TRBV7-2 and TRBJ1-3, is GAGVSQSPSNKVTEKGKDVELRCDPISGHTALYWYRQSLGQGLEFLIYFQGNSAPDKSGLPSDRFSAERTGGSVSTLTIQRTQQEDSAVYLCASSLSTGSGNTIYFGEGSWLTVV.

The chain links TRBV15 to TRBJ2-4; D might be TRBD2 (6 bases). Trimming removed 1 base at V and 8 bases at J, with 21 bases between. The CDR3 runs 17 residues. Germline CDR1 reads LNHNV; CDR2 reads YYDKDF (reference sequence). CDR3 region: CATSRVRSTGAGDIQYF. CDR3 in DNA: TGTGCCACCAGCAGAGTCCGTTCTACGGGAGCCGGAGACATTCAGTACTTC.

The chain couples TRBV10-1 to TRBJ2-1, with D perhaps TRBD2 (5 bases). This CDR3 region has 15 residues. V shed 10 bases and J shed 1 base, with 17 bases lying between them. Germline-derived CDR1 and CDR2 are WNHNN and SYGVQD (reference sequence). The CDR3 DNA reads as TGCGCCACTTCGAGGGATGTTGGATCCTACAATGAGCAGTTCTTC. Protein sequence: CATSRDVGSYNEQFF.

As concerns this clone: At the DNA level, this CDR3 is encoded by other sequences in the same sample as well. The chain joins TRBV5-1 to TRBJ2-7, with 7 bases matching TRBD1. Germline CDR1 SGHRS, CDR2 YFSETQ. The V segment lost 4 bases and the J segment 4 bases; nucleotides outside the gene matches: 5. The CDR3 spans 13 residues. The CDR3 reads CASSPGQTYEQYF. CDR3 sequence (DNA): TGCGCCAGCAGCCCGGGACAGACTTACGAGCAGTACTTC.